This T cell receptor beta chain came from a study of blood T cell repertoires in COVID-19. The V gene's germline CDR1 is LGHDT and CDR2 YNNKEL (reference sequence). The CDR3 spans 16 residues. With V trimmed by 4 bases and J by 1 base, 1 base remained unmatched. In the source study's methods: Amplification from reference gene primers served as the basis for estimated nucleated cell counts. This table comes from immunoSEQ multiplex PCR, and its TCRdb copy is limited to in-frame clones, with some not included. Clonal size and the V and J genes are those of that table, whereas D and trimming came from the DNA. The table shows around 170,000 clones, with about 83% occurring only once.

Sample: peripheral blood. The TCR comes from a man between 65 and 80 years old who had recovered from COVID-19. V is TRBV3-1 (or the pseudogene TRBV3-2) and J is TRBJ2-3, with TRBD2 matching over 14 bases. CDR3 nucleotides: TGTGCCAGCAGCCCGGGACTAGCGGGAGGCACAGATACGCAGTATTTT. It yields the protein CASSPGLAGGTDTQYF.